This T cell receptor beta chain is from a study of preoperative IRX-2 immunotherapy in early breast cancer. CDR3 length equals 13 residues. V trimming: 7 bases; J trimming: 2 bases; junction bases outside the gene matches: 8. Germline CDR1 and CDR2: GTSNPN and SVGIG (reference sequence). Described treatment: preoperative locoregional IRX-2 cytokine immunotherapy. This phase Ib study tested locoregional IRX-2 cytokine immunotherapy given before surgery. This table comes from immunoSEQ multiplex PCR, and its TCRdb copy is limited to in-frame clones, with some not included. The data contain over 35,000 clones, about 95% of them singletons.

The V and J genes are TRBV30 and TRBJ2-7; TRBD1 aligns across 7 bases. Here the sequenced sample was tumor tissue, taken after IRX-2 immunotherapy. The clonotype was recovered from a human donor with breast cancer. The CDR3 sequence is CASIRDSPYEQYF. DNA of the CDR3: TGTGCCTCTATAAGGGACAGCCCCTACGAGCAGTACTTC.